The sample holds a few counts of the clone carrying this T cell receptor (beta chain). Its antigen is still unknown. The sample originates from a study of beta chain features in type 1 diabetes. Study conclusions and caveats: Type 1 diabetes patients showed fewer insertions and more deletions at VDJ junctions. Across all four CD4+ subsets, people with type 1 diabetes showed modestly shorter TCRB CDR3s.

cDNA synthesis used the whole RNA isolate, giving expressed TCRB sequences. This table comes from immunoSEQ multiplex PCR, and its TCRdb copy is limited to in-frame clones, with some not included. Of about 240,000 clones in the sample, approximately 15% are singletons; the top ten hold around 0.019%. The V segment lost 0 bases and the J segment 5 bases; nucleotides outside the gene matches: 1. CDR3 size: 15 residues. The germline V gene has CDR1 MGHRA and CDR2 YSYEKL. The rearrangement joins TRBV4-1 to TRBJ2-5; 12 nucleotides line up with TRBD2. The TCR sequence derives from a man aged 25 to 40 with type 1 diabetes. The sample consisted of naive CD4+ T cells from blood. DNA of the CDR3: TGCGCCAGCAGCCAAGATGGGACTAGCGGGGAGACCCAGTACTTC. This encodes CASSQDGTSGETQYF.